The present entry profiles one TCR beta chain with its context. This clone was recorded once. Its antigen is currently not known. Within one base of it there is no much larger clone, and no base qualities were kept. Using the deep immunoSEQ assay, multiplex PCR amplified TCR CDR3 regions from genomic DNA. Genomic DNA extracted from each cell subset was distributed evenly over all wells of several immunoSEQ 96-well plates, and each plate served as one replicate. For sorted subsets, approximately 200 ng of genomic DNA, equivalent to 25,000 to 35,000 T cell genomes, went into each replicate PCR. Purified libraries were measured with a Qubit 3.0 fluorometer, size-checked on a Bioanalyzer 2100, and measured again with the KAPA Library Quantification kit. Every immunoSEQ 96-well plate was sequenced on a separate single-read 150-cycle Illumina NextSeq 550 flow cell. Per the original workflow: Because the immunoSEQ output held only junctional sequences and lacked quality scores, the filtering could not match the filtering applied to full-length reads. Sequences were annotated with PyIR, a Python wrapper for IgBLAST v1.9, and V/J genes and CDR3 were assigned using IMGT germline references. Reads were removed for weak V/J assignments (E-value above 1e-6), missing CDR3, stop codons, out-of-frame junctions, or ambiguous translated residues. A V3J clonotype was defined by an identical inferred V gene, J gene, and CDR3 amino acid sequence. Percentage overlap between repertoires was computed as shared unique clonotypes divided by the size of the smaller repertoire. Richness of each repertoire was evaluated using RTK rarefaction, the Chao1 estimator, and Recon v2.1 estimates of unobserved clonotypes. Generation probabilities for all TCRbeta clonotypes obtained by the gDNA method from four donors were computed using OLGA. TCRdb retrieved this table from immuneACCESS and kept in-frame rearrangements only. Not all clones are present; in checked studies, unresolved V genes account for under half, and no reason is known for the remainder. V and J calls and clone size come straight from that table; D and trimming were deduced from the DNA. The sample table shows under 1 million clones, and 90% to 98% are seen once. Approximately 0.2% of the sample is held by the ten biggest clonotypes.

These data originate in a study of shared clonotypes between healthy human individuals (dated by TCRdb to the early 2020s). As for the study more broadly: The cohort included three men and a couple of women between 18 and 49 years of age. For each donor, three plates each were used for CD4 naive and CD4 memory, two plates were used for CD8 naive, and one plate was used for CD8 memory. To estimate repertoire size and how much clonotype sharing occurs between individuals, the study deeply sequenced the blood TCR repertoires of five healthy adults. Libraries were prepared and TCR repertoires were sequenced by different laboratories using diverse techniques, in order to increase sequencing depth and limit assay-specific biases. Leukapheresis yielded between about 0.85 and 9.5 billion PBMCs per donor. Findings and caveats that apply to the study as a whole: Sampling was limited to blood, and TCR repertoires in tissue likely differ from TCR repertoires in blood. When four donors were compared, the shared fraction of clonotypes was roughly 5% for naive CD4, around 4% for naive CD8, 2% to 2.5% for memory CD4, and 0.4% for memory CD8. Pairwise subsampling led to the expectation that sequencing depth would affect the degree of clonotype sharing among donors. Naive subsets generally had larger estimated clonotype richness than memory subsets did. Compared with non-shared clonotypes, the clonotypes found in all four sorted-subset donors had higher generation probabilities. Rarefaction of sorted-subset datasets indicated incomplete sequencing despite the large sequencing depth. The genetic and exposure-history diversity represented was limited by the small number of donors.

CD8 naive samples were obtained by positive selection for CCR7 among CD45RO-negative cells, yielding a CD45RA+CCR7+ population from which TemRA cells were excluded. The donors were healthy, HIV-negative adults who had no recently reported acute infections or vaccinations. Every donor was a Caucasian adult living in Nashville, Tennessee, USA. After blood collection by leukapheresis, PBMCs were isolated using Ficoll-Histopaque density gradient centrifugation and then cryopreserved in the vapor phase of liquid nitrogen. Purity and quantity of every magnetically sorted T cell population were checked by analytical flow cytometry. From each sorted fraction, genomic DNA was isolated and quantified by UV absorbance on a Nanodrop 2000c. At the junction V is shortened by 0 bases and J by 5 bases, with 17 bases in between. For CDR1 and CDR2, the germline V gene lists MNHNS and SASEGT. The CDR3 contains 17 residues, cysteine and phenylalanine counted. Only the CDR3 DNA stays, 51 bases, in frame from base 1.

Recombination connected TRBV6-1 to TRBJ1-5; possibly the D gene is TRBD1, per 5 matching bases. The TCR sequence derives from a man aged 30-40 years in good health. Input material: naive CD8+ T cells sorted from blood. The sample's cell subset or site label is to be understood as: CD45RA+CCR7+. The DNA sequence is TGTGCCAGCAGTGAAGCTATTATCAGGGTCGTAGATCAGCCCCAGCATTTT. Translated, it reads CASSEAIIRVVDQPQHF.